The 23 T cell receptor beta chains in this list originate from one sample, sequenced in a study of T cells in Graves' hyperthyroidism and ophthalmopathy. Template material for amplifying TCR beta CDR3 regions consisted of RNA transcripts. The HTBI primer set was used in a first-round RT-PCR of the TCR CDR3. TCRdb reanalysed the multiplex PCR reads using MiXCR and keeps one entry per CDR3 protein. Found here are roughly 130,000 distinct CDR3 sequences, about 20% of them singletons; the top ten hold 60% to 80%. What was sequenced was blood. Every receptor here comes from a woman between 50 and 59 years old with Graves' hyperthyroidism that later progressed to Graves' ophthalmopathy.

The sample holds many counts of this clonotype. The chain is built from TRBV7-8 and TRBJ1-5; D might be TRBD1 (5 bases). The germline V gene encodes CDR1 SGHVS and CDR2 FQNEAQ. Trimming cost V 3 bases and J 4 bases, with 10 bases left between them. There are 14 residues in the CDR3. The CDR3 spells CASSFLTGNQPQHF. DNA of the CDR3: TGTGCCAGCAGCTTCTTAACAGGAAATCAGCCCCAGCATTTT. The entire variable domain, with the rest obtained from reference TRBV7-8 and TRBJ1-5, is as follows: GAGVSQSPRYKVAKRGQDVALRCDPISGHVSLFWYQQALGQGPEFLTYFQNEAQLDKSGLPSDRFFAERPEGSVSTLKIQRTQQEDSAVYLCASSFLTGNQPQHFGDGTRLSIL.

This clonotype was recorded at least ten times. The CDR3 DNA reads TGTGCCAGCAAGGGCGGGACAGAGAACACCGGGGAGCTGTTTTTT. Encoded protein: CASKGGTENTGELFF. The chain employs TRBV2 and TRBJ2-2, with a tentative D call TRBD1 (7 bases). V was cut by 7 bases and J by 1 base, with 13 bases left in between. CDR1 and CDR2 from the germline V gene are SNHLY and FYNNEI. This CDR3 contains 15 residues.

This clonotype was seen only a few times. The chain uses TRBV2 and TRBJ1-2; D not certain. V was clipped by 3 bases and J by 8 bases, with 16 bases between them. The CDR3 is 14 residues long. Germline V CDR1 and CDR2: SNHLY, FYNNEI. The CDR3: CASSEFGSAGGYTF. In nucleotides, the CDR3 is TGTGCCAGCAGTGAGTTTGGGTCGGCCGGCGGCTACACCTTC.

This clonotype was seen ten or more times. V and J are TRBV20-1 and TRBJ2-5, with D unclear. Trimming removed 7 bases from V and 0 bases from J, with 9 bases in between. Germline loops: CDR1 DFQATT, CDR2 SNEGSKA (reference sequence). There are 12 residues in the CDR3. The CDR3 DNA reads TGCAGTGGAGTTCGGGACCAAGAGACCCAGTACTTC. It specifies CSGVRDQETQYF.

This clonotype turned up a few times. V and J are TRBV10-3 and TRBJ1-2, with TRBD1 as a possible D gene (5 bases). CDR1 is ENHRY and CDR2 is SYGVKD in the germline V gene. V was pared by 7 bases and J by 0 bases, with 12 bases between. The CDR3 spans 14 residues. The CDR3 loop is CAITKDTTNYGYTF. The CDR3 DNA reads TGTGCCATCACCAAGGACACAACTAACTATGGCTACACCTTC.

This chain links TRBV19 with TRBJ2-1, with 9 positions matching TRBD2. Unmatched junction bases numbered 12, after V lost 6 bases and J lost 12 bases. The CDR3 extends over 14 amino acids. Germline-derived CDR1 and CDR2 are LNHDA and SQIVND (reference sequence). The CDR3 reads CASRRASGVVRQFF. CDR3 DNA: TGTGCCAGTAGGCGGGCTAGCGGGGTCGTGCGGCAGTTCTTC. The complete variable domain, with remaining parts taken from reference TRBV19 and TRBJ2-1, reads DGGITQSPKYLFRKEGQNVTLSCEQNLNHDAMYWYRQDPGQGLRLIYYSQIVNDFQKGDIAEGYSVSREKKESFPLTVTSAQKNPTAFYLCASRRASGVVRQFFGPGTRLTVL.

This clonotype was counted ten times or more. The chain carries TRBV12-3 or TRBV12-4 and TRBJ1-2, with D unclear. The CDR3 contains 13 residues. Trimming stripped 6 bases from V and 8 bases from J, with 16 bases between. The CDR3, as DNA: TGTGCCAGCAGCGCCGTCCCCTCGGAGGGCTACACCTTC. This encodes CASSAVPSEGYTF.

In its sample, this clonotype was seen many times. V is TRBV28 and J is TRBJ2-1, with D uncertain. The V gene's germline CDR1 is MDHEN and CDR2 SYDVKM. The V end was cut by 6 bases, the J end by 5 bases, with 20 bases between. This CDR3 has 16 amino acids. The CDR3 here is CASSGFWASTHNEQFF. CDR3 nucleotide sequence: TGTGCCAGCAGCGGGTTTTGGGCGAGTACACACAATGAGCAGTTCTTC. Complete variable domain (other parts from reference TRBV28 and TRBJ2-1): DVKVTQSSRYLVKRTGEKVFLECVQDMDHENMFWYRQDPGLGLRLIYFSYDVKMKEKGDIPEGYSVSREKKERFSLILESASTNQTSMYLCASSGFWASTHNEQFFGPGTRLTVL.

There are many counts of this clonotype. The genes are TRBV12-3 or TRBV12-4 and TRBJ1-1; TRBD1 matches 8 bases. J gave up 1 base and V 5 bases, and 3 bases lay outside the gene matches. The CDR3 totals 14 residues. The CDR3 protein is CASSAGQGNTEAFF. CDR3 bases: TGTGCCAGCAGTGCCGGACAGGGGAACACTGAAGCTTTCTTT.

To note about this clonotype: A much larger clonotype is one base distant, so this may be a read error. The chain is built from TRBV10-3 and TRBJ1-6; no definite D call. Germline V CDR1 and CDR2: ENHRY, SYGVKD. V was clipped by 5 bases and J by 8 bases, with 16 bases between them. The CDR3 is made up of 15 amino acids. CDR3: CAISYSGVFDSPLHF. DNA of the CDR3: TGTGCCATCAGTTACTCTGGGGTGTTCGATTCACCCCTCCACTTT.

This clonotype was detected ten times or more. The V gene is TRBV18, the J gene TRBJ2-7; D gene unclear. The V and J ends lost 6 bases and 7 bases respectively, with 16 bases between them. The CDR3 contains 13 residues. From germline, CDR1 is KGHSH and CDR2 LQKENI. The chain's CDR3 is CASSGGVVEEQYF. CDR3 nucleotides: TGTGCCAGCTCGGGCGGAGTAGTGGAGGAGCAGTACTTC.

There are many counts of this clonotype. This sequence joins TRBV5-1 and TRBJ2-2, with TRBD1 matching 11 bases. With 4 bases clipped from V and 8 bases from J, the junction kept 4 bases outside the gene matches. The CDR3 sequence is 14 residues long. The germline V gene has CDR1 SGHRS and CDR2 YFSETQ. CDR3 region: CASSPGQGAGELFF. CDR3 coding DNA: TGCGCCAGCAGCCCTGGACAGGGGGCAGGGGAGCTGTTTTTT.

This clonotype showed up many times. The J gene is TRBJ1-2, the V gene TRBV29-1; 9 bases fit TRBD1. The germline V gene has CDR1 SQVTM and CDR2 ANQGSEA. V shed 3 bases, J shed 5 bases, and the junction held 10 bases outside the gene matches. The CDR3 consists of 15 residues. As DNA, the CDR3 is TGCAGCGTTGATATAGGACAGGGGACGCAGTATGGCTACACCTTC. Its translation: CSVDIGQGTQYGYTF.

The sample holds many counts of this clonotype. This chain uses TRBV7-9 with TRBJ2-7; 7 nucleotides agree with TRBD2. This CDR3 has 13 amino acids. Germline trimming cut 6 bases from V and 2 bases from J; bases unmatched to any gene: 4. Germline V gene sequence: CDR1 SEHNR, CDR2 FQNEAQ (reference sequence). As DNA, the CDR3 is TGTGCCAGCAGTTACGGACTAGCCTACGAGCAGTACTTC. As protein: CASSYGLAYEQYF.

This clonotype was detected many times. The J gene is TRBJ2-3, the V gene TRBV29-1; 7 bases align to TRBD2. CDR3 length: 15 residues. V trimming: 7 bases; J trimming: 2 bases; junction bases outside the gene matches: 12. Germline CDR1 reads SQVTM; CDR2 reads ANQGSEA. CDR3 sequence: CSGGGGSGDTDTQYF. The DNA of the CDR3 is TGCAGCGGGGGGGGGGGTAGCGGAGACACAGATACGCAGTATTTT.

This clonotype was recorded many times. This rearrangement joins TRBV5-1 to TRBJ1-1; weak D call: TRBD1 (5 bases). The V end was cut by 1 base, the J end by 5 bases, with 15 bases between. The CDR3 is 15 amino acids. Germline V lookup: CDR1 SGHRS, CDR2 YFSETQ. CDR3 nucleotides: TGCGCCAGCAGCTTGCCTGATCGAAAGGGGACTGAAGCTTTCTTT. Protein sequence: CASSLPDRKGTEAFF.

There are many counts of this clonotype. The gene calls are TRBV2 and TRBJ2-1; D may be TRBD1 (6 bases). This CDR3 is 15 amino acids long. V shed 6 bases and J shed 1 base, with 13 bases lying between them. CDR1 is SNHLY and CDR2 is FYNNEI in the germline V gene. CDR3 coding DNA: TGTGCCAGCAGCTACAGGGTTGGATCCTACAATGAGCAGTTCTTC. Amino acid sequence: CASSYRVGSYNEQFF.

As DNA, the CDR3 is TGTGCCAGCAGCTTGACAGGTGATGTGGCAACTAATGAAAAACTGTTTTTT. This codes for CASSLTGDVATNEKLFF. The V call is TRBV5-6, the J call TRBJ1-4; D may be TRBD1 (5 bases). CDR1 and CDR2 from the germline V gene are SGHDT and YYEEEE. Trimming cost V 1 base and J 0 bases, with 13 bases left between them. The CDR3 sequence is 17 residues long.

The sample holds a few counts of this clonotype. The chain uses TRBV7-2 and TRBJ2-2, with 8 bases fitting TRBD2. CDR3 length: 16 residues. Germline CDR1 is SGHTA and CDR2 is FQGNSA. With V trimmed by 6 bases and J by 6 bases, 12 bases remained unmatched. The CDR3 DNA follows: TGTGCCAGCAGGCGCACAAGCGGGAGTGGTCCCGGGGAGCTGTTTTTT. Encoded protein: CASRRTSGSGPGELFF.

The V gene is TRBV5-6, the J gene TRBJ2-5, with 7 bases lining up with TRBD2. The CDR3 contains 15 residues. The junction had 5 bases not matched to a gene; V was cut back by 1 base and J by 2 bases. CDR1 is SGHDT, CDR2 YYEEEE, per germline. The CDR3 coding sequence is TGTGCCAGCAGCTTGATTAACGGGGGGCAAGAGACCCAGTACTTC. Protein sequence: CASSLINGGQETQYF.

This clonotype was seen ten or more times. V usage is TRBV7-3 and J usage is TRBJ2-3; 8 nucleotides agree with TRBD2. The germline CDR1 and CDR2 sequences are SGHTA and FQGTGA. V lost 1 base to trimming and J lost 0 bases; unmatched junction nucleotides: 3. This CDR3 is 16 amino acids long. CDR3 in amino acids: CASSLIASGSTDTQYF. CDR3 coding DNA: TGTGCCAGCAGCTTAATCGCTAGCGGGAGCACAGATACGCAGTATTTT.

This clonotype was picked up many times. The rearrangement joins TRBV20-1 to TRBJ2-7; TRBD1 agrees at 10 bases. Trimming cost V 6 bases and J 4 bases; bases outside gene matches: 6. Germline V gene sequence: CDR1 DFQATT, CDR2 SNEGSKA (reference sequence). This CDR3 region has 13 residues. The CDR3 DNA is TGCAGTGCCCTGGACAGGGGGTTTTACGAGCAGTACTTC. Residues: CSALDRGFYEQYF.

This clonotype has only a few counts. V and J are TRBV20-1 and TRBJ2-7; no firm D call. In germline, CDR1 is DFQATT, CDR2 SNEGSKA (reference sequence). The CDR3 covers 11 residues. V lost 5 bases and J 4 bases, leaving 9 bases between the germline ends. DNA for the CDR3: TGCAGTGCTTTGCCCTCTTACGAGCAGTACTTC. Translated, it gives CSALPSYEQYF.